The 26 T cell receptor beta chains listed next were all sequenced from one sample in a study of shared clonotypes between healthy human individuals. TCRdb's table, derived via immunoSEQ multiplex PCR, lists solely in-frame clones and lacks some. This sample has some 1.4 million clones; around 95% occur once, and the top ten carry over 1%. The sequenced sample consisted of naive CD4+ T cells sorted from blood. As for subset: CD45RA+ positively selected. The receptors originated from a man between 25 and 39 years old in good health.

The chain joins TRBV5-1 to TRBJ1-4; D perhaps matches TRBD1 (5 bases). The CDR3 is 15 amino acids. Between the trimmed V and J ends, which lost 0 bases and 7 bases, there was a span of 13 bases. The germline gives CDR1 SGHRS, CDR2 YFSETQ. CDR3 DNA sequence: TGCGCCAGCAGCTTGGATCCAGGGTCGGTTGAAAAACTGTTTTTT. This sequence encodes CASSLDPGSVEKLFF. Variable domain in full (rest from reference TRBV5-1 and TRBJ1-4): KAGVTQTPRYLIKTRGQQVTLSCSPISGHRSVSWYQQTPGQGLQFLFEYFSETQRNKGNFPGRFSGRQFSNSRSEMNVSTLELGDSALYLCASSLDPGSVEKLFFGSGTQLSVL.

The chain combines TRBV7-2 with TRBJ2-7; TRBD2 matches at 7 bases. Germline CDR1 reads SGHTA; CDR2 reads FQGNSA. The CDR3 is 15 amino acids. V lost 5 bases to trimming and J lost 5 bases; unmatched junction nucleotides: 12. This CDR3 reads CASSPGPWEGHEQYF. DNA of the CDR3: TGTGCCAGCAGCCCCGGGCCGTGGGAGGGCCACGAGCAGTACTTC.

A remark on this clone: Additional DNA sequences in this sample encode the identical CDR3. The V and J genes are TRBV28 and TRBJ1-5, with a possible D match to TRBD1 (6 bases). Trimming cost V 1 base and J 2 bases, with 6 bases left between them. The germline CDR1 and CDR2 sequences are MDHEN and SYDVKM. CDR3 length equals 14 residues. CDR3 in DNA: TGTGCCAGCAGTTTATACAGGGGCAATCAGCCCCAGCATTTT. Translated: CASSLYRGNQPQHF. Using reference TRBV28 and TRBJ1-5 for the parts outside the CDR3, the full variable domain is DVKVTQSSRYLVKRTGEKVFLECVQDMDHENMFWYRQDPGLGLRLIYFSYDVKMKEKGDIPEGYSVSREKKERFSLILESASTNQTSMYLCASSLYRGNQPQHFGDGTRLSIL.

V and J are TRBV19 and TRBJ1-2; D is undetermined. Germline V CDR1 and CDR2: LNHDA, SQIVND (reference sequence). With 3 bases removed from V and 8 bases from J, the gap between germline ends came to 19 bases. This CDR3 region has 15 residues. CDR3 loop: CASSISVRTHLGYTF. The CDR3, as DNA: TGTGCCAGTAGTATTTCAGTCAGGACCCATCTGGGCTACACCTTC.

A single count supports this clone. The chain employs TRBV5-1 and TRBJ2-1; no clear D gene. Germline CDR1 and CDR2: SGHRS and YFSETQ. The CDR3 has 17 residues. Trimming removed 1 base from V and 0 bases from J, with 14 bases in between. The CDR3 bases are TGCGCCAGCAGCTTGTATAGCTTGTCTAACTCCTACAATGAGCAGTTCTTC. Protein: CASSLYSLSNSYNEQFF.

The gene calls are TRBV5-5 and TRBJ2-7, with 7 bases matching TRBD1. Germline values: CDR1 SGHKS, CDR2 YYEKEE (reference sequence). V lost 2 bases to trimming and J lost 3 bases; unmatched junction nucleotides: 8. The CDR3 is 15 residues long. CDR3 sequence: CASSLGQGVGYEQYF. DNA of the CDR3: TGTGCCAGCAGCTTAGGGCAGGGGGTAGGCTACGAGCAGTACTTC.

V usage is TRBV29-1 and J usage is TRBJ2-7, with 7 nucleotides matching TRBD2. Germline CDR1 is SQVTM and CDR2 is ANQGSEA. Trimming at V came to 4 bases and at J to 3 bases, leaving 6 bases not matched to a gene. The CDR3 contains 13 residues. CDR3 DNA: TGCAGCGTTGGACCTAGCGGTGTCTACGAGCAGTACTTC. Its translation is CSVGPSGVYEQYF.

The chain couples TRBV18 to TRBJ2-3; no firm D call. CDR1 is KGHSH, CDR2 LQKENI, per germline. The V gene lost 8 bases and the J gene lost 4 bases, with 16 bases spanning the gap. This CDR3 region has 14 residues. The CDR3 DNA reads TGTGCCAGCCGCACCGCGCCTGGGGCAGATACGCAGTATTTT. This encodes CASRTAPGADTQYF.

This clone has only one observation. The CDR3 here is CASSRRDFGSYTEAFF. The CDR3 bases are TGTGCCAGTAGTAGACGGGACTTCGGGTCGTACACTGAAGCTTTCTTT. This chain links TRBV19 with TRBJ1-1; D is possibly TRBD1 (5 bases). Trimming removed 4 bases from V and 3 bases from J, with 18 bases in between. The CDR3 contains 16 residues. Germline V gene lookup returns CDR1 LNHDA and CDR2 SQIVND (reference sequence).

The DNA of the CDR3 is TGCGCCAGCAGCCAAGAGACAGGGTGGACCGGGGAGCTGTTTTTT. Translated: CASSQETGWTGELFF. This chain joins TRBV4-1 and TRBJ2-2; 7 positions match TRBD1. The germline V gene has CDR1 MGHRA and CDR2 YSYEKL. Unmatched junction bases numbered 3, after V lost 0 bases and J lost 5 bases. The CDR3 extends over 15 amino acids.

The chain has TRBV10-3 and TRBJ1-1, with D hard to call. V shed 4 bases and J shed 1 base, with 7 bases lying between them. The CDR3 covers 13 residues. Germline CDR1 ENHRY, CDR2 SYGVKD. CDR3 sequence (DNA): TGTGCCATCAGTGCCAATCCGAACACTGAAGCTTTCTTT. This translates into CAISANPNTEAFF.

The genes are TRBV9 and TRBJ1-1; 8 bases are a match to TRBD1. CDR3 length: 16 amino acids. V was clipped by 0 bases and J by 1 base; unmatched bases: 5. Germline-derived CDR1 and CDR2 are SGDLS and YYNGEE. CDR3 sequence: CASSVVAGTGNTEAFF. The CDR3 DNA follows: TGTGCCAGCAGCGTAGTGGCCGGGACAGGGAACACTGAAGCTTTCTTT.

The chain couples TRBV5-6 to TRBJ2-3; 9 bases fit TRBD2. Germline V gives CDR1 SGHDT, CDR2 YYEEEE. Trimming removed 0 bases from V and 3 bases from J; junction bases left unmatched: 5. The CDR3 consists of 16 residues. This chain's CDR3 is CASSLVSGSVTDTQYF. CDR3 DNA: TGTGCCAGCAGCTTGGTTAGCGGGAGTGTTACAGATACGCAGTATTTT.

This sequence joins TRBV6-6 and TRBJ2-1; tentative D call: TRBD2 (5 bases). This CDR3 has 12 amino acids. Germline CDR1 reads MNHNY; CDR2 reads SVGAGI (reference sequence). Trimming pared 7 bases from V and 11 bases from J, leaving 15 bases between. This CDR3 reads CASTMGVRQQFF. CDR3 coding DNA: TGTGCCAGCACAATGGGAGTACGGCAGCAGTTCTTC.

The chain is built from TRBV9 and TRBJ2-1, with 7 bases fitting TRBD2. In germline, CDR1 is SGDLS, CDR2 YYNGEE. This CDR3 region has 15 residues. The ends lost 1 base at V and 6 bases at J; junction bases unmatched: 7. CDR3 sequence (DNA): TGTGCCAGCAGCGTAACTATTGGACTAGGCAATGAGCAGTTCTTC. This sequence encodes CASSVTIGLGNEQFF.

The chain links TRBV15 to TRBJ2-7; 10 bases line up with TRBD2. Germline V gene data show CDR1 as LNHNV and CDR2 as YYDKDF (reference sequence). The CDR3 consists of 17 residues. V was clipped by 4 bases and J by 2 bases; unmatched bases: 11. The CDR3 nucleotides read TGTGCCACCAGCACCCTGGGGAGGCTAGCGGGAGCCTACGAGCAGTACTTC. Translated, it gives CATSTLGRLAGAYEQYF.

The genes are TRBV29-1 and TRBJ1-3; the match to TRBD1 covers 10 bases. Germline V gene lookup returns CDR1 SQVTM and CDR2 ANQGSEA. With 7 bases clipped from V and 2 bases from J, the junction kept 2 bases outside the gene matches. CDR3 length equals 13 residues. This CDR3 reads CSAGQGAGNTIYF. CDR3 nucleotides: TGCAGCGCCGGACAGGGGGCTGGAAACACCATATATTTT.

This chain uses TRBV6-1 with TRBJ2-7; the match to TRBD2 covers 13 bases. Germline CDR1 and CDR2: MNHNS and SASEGT. This CDR3 comprises 16 residues. J gave up 3 bases and V 2 bases, and 4 bases lay outside the gene matches. CDR3 nucleotide sequence: TGTGCCAGCAGTGAAATTCGGACTAGCGGGAGCTACGAGCAGTACTTC. Its protein is CASSEIRTSGSYEQYF.

The V gene is TRBV11-2, the J gene TRBJ2-3; 9 bases map to TRBD2. CDR3 length: 15 amino acids. After removal of 5 bases from V and 8 bases from J, the junction contained 11 bases not matched to a gene. Germline lookup yields CDR1 SGHAT and CDR2 FQNNGV. DNA for the CDR3: TGTGCCAGCAGCCCCTCTGCGGGAGGGCCTGGTACGCAGTATTTT. Its protein is CASSPSAGGPGTQYF.

V gene TRBV4-3 combines with J gene TRBJ2-7, with a tentative D call TRBD2 (6 bases). V lost 0 bases, J lost 3 bases, and 15 bases lay in between. The germline V gene encodes CDR1 LGHNA and CDR2 YSLEER. The CDR3 has 16 amino acids. This CDR3 reads CASSQEVTRRGYEQYF. CDR3 nucleotide sequence: TGCGCCAGCAGCCAAGAGGTTACCCGGCGGGGCTACGAGCAGTACTTC.

V gene TRBV9 combines with J gene TRBJ1-3; the D gene is possibly TRBD1 (6 bases). The CDR3 has 17 residues. In germline, CDR1 is SGDLS, CDR2 YYNGEE. Deletions cut 0 bases from V and 0 bases from J, with 13 bases between. DNA for the CDR3: TGTGCCAGCAGCGTAGTGGCAGGGGCAGGCTCTGGAAACACCATATATTTT. It specifies CASSVVAGAGSGNTIYF.

The chain has TRBV7-3 and TRBJ2-3, with D hard to call. The germline CDR1 and CDR2 sequences are SGHTA and FQGTGA. Trimming removed 5 bases at V and 6 bases at J, with 12 bases between. The CDR3 runs 13 residues. The chain's CDR3 is CASSPRLRDTQYF. The CDR3 nucleotides are TGTGCCAGCAGCCCCCGTCTGCGGGATACGCAGTATTTT.

The J gene is TRBJ1-2, the V gene TRBV7-2; tentatively, D is TRBD1 (6 bases). Germline V gene lookup returns CDR1 SGHTA and CDR2 FQGNSA. CDR3 size: 15 residues. V was cut by 5 bases and J by 4 bases, with 17 bases left in between. The CDR3 region is CASSPMSGGPYGYTF. The CDR3 DNA sequence: TGTGCCAGCAGCCCCATGAGTGGGGGCCCCTATGGCTACACCTTC.

V and J are TRBV11-3 and TRBJ2-1; 10 bases are shared with TRBD2. The CDR3 is 14 amino acids. Germline CDR1 SGHNT, CDR2 YENEEA. J lost 4 bases, V lost 5 bases, and 2 bases had no gene match. In nucleotides, the CDR3 is TGTGCCAGCAGCATTAGCGGGAGGTACAATGAGCAGTTCTTC. Translated, it gives CASSISGRYNEQFF.

In DNA, the CDR3 is TGTGCCAGCAGCTTAGGTGGGACTAGCGGCGAGCAGTACTTC. This encodes CASSLGGTSGEQYF. The chain employs TRBV7-6 and TRBJ2-7; TRBD2 agrees at 11 bases. The CDR3 spans 14 residues. The V and J ends lost 1 base and 6 bases, in that order; junction bases with no gene match: 2. The germline V gene encodes CDR1 SGHVS and CDR2 FNYEAQ. Drawing the rest from reference TRBV7-6 and TRBJ2-7, the complete variable domain is GAGVSQSPRYKVTKRGQDVALRCDPISGHVSLYWYRQALGQGPEFLTYFNYEAQQDKSGLPNDRFSAERPEGSISTLTIQRTEQRDSAMYRCASSLGGTSGEQYFGPGTRLTVT.

The CDR3 sequence: CASSEIKFGNTIYF. The CDR3 bases are TGTGCCAGCAGTGAAATCAAGTTTGGAAACACCATATATTTT. The chain uses TRBV6-1 and TRBJ1-3, with unresolved D. This CDR3 is 14 amino acids long. Germline V gives CDR1 MNHNS, CDR2 SASEGT. Trimming took 2 bases from V and 3 from J, leaving 8 bases between them.